This T cell receptor (beta chain) was recovered during a study of cytomegalovirus exposure and HLA in healthy donors. General study results and limits: Cytomegalovirus association was assigned to approximately 160 TCR beta chains. TCR sequences were mostly rare, though some public TCRs occurred in many donors.

Assay used: immunoSEQ multiplex PCR; TCRdb lists only in-frame clones, some missing. The sample has 200,000 or so clones, 70% to 85% seen once; the top ten hold around an eighth. Comment on this clone: No antigen is known for it.

This CDR3 is 16 amino acids long. Germline CDR1 and CDR2: SGHRS and YFSETQ. Trimming took 0 bases from V and 1 from J, leaving 12 bases between them. This sequence originates from a woman aged 30 to 39 in good health and CMV-seropositive. The sequenced sample was PBMCs. The chain links TRBV5-1 to TRBJ2-3; D possibly corresponds to TRBD1 (5 bases). CDR3 sequence reads: CASSLGSRVRTDTQYF. The CDR3, as DNA: TGCGCCAGCAGCTTGGGTTCCAGGGTCCGCACAGATACGCAGTATTTT.